The rows below give T cell receptor beta chains drawn from one sample of a study of cytomegalovirus exposure and HLA in healthy donors. Repertoires were generated with immunoSEQ multiplex PCR, while TCRdb's copy carries only in-frame clones and drops some. Altogether under 200,000 clones are present, approximately 77% being singletons, with the ten largest covering roughly 2%. The sample comprised PBMCs. The receptors derive from a man aged 45 to 65 in good health and CMV-seropositive. The CDR3 runs from the conserved cysteine through the conserved F or W. A D gene is named only where the DNA matches it firmly. The size entry is marked missing in some rows and otherwise reads once, few, many or a size class.

J gene: TRBJ2-1; V gene: TRBV28; D gene: TRBD1; clone size: .; CDR3 protein: CATRKIRQGGNEQFF; CDR3 DNA: TGTGCCACCCGGAAAATCAGACAGGGGGGCAATGAGCAGTTCTTC
J gene: TRBJ2-1; V gene: TRBV5-4; D gene: TRBD2; clone size: .; CDR3 protein: CASSLSGGNYNEQFF; CDR3 DNA: TGTGCCAGCAGCTTGTCCGGGGGGAATTACAATGAGCAGTTCTTC
J gene: TRBJ1-1; V gene: TRBV9; D gene: .; clone size: .; CDR3 protein: CASSVAQGNTEAFF; CDR3 DNA: TGTGCCAGCAGCGTAGCACAGGGGAACACTGAAGCTTTCTTT
J gene: TRBJ1-1; V gene: TRBV13; D gene: .; clone size: .; CDR3 protein: CASSLGQGDTEAFF; CDR3 DNA: TGTGCCAGCAGCTTAGGACAGGGCGACACTGAAGCTTTCTTT
J gene: TRBJ2-5; V gene: TRBV7-9; D gene: .; clone size: .; CDR3 protein: CASSQGSQETQYF; CDR3 DNA: TGTGCCAGCAGTCAGGGGAGCCAAGAGACCCAGTACTTC
J gene: TRBJ1-4; V gene: TRBV9; D gene: TRBD1; clone size: once; CDR3 protein: CASSVGSGTGGEKLFF; CDR3 DNA: TGTGCCAGCAGCGTAGGTTCCGGGACAGGAGGGGAAAAACTGTTTTTT
J gene: TRBJ1-1; V gene: TRBV11-2; D gene: .; clone size: few; CDR3 protein: CASRNPGQNTEAFF; CDR3 DNA: TGTGCCAGCAGGAATCCGGGACAGAACACTGAAGCTTTCTTT
J gene: TRBJ2-7; V gene: TRBV7-9; D gene: TRBD2; clone size: .; CDR3 protein: CASSSPGSGGAGYEQYF; CDR3 DNA: TGTGCCAGCAGCTCTCCGGGTAGCGGGGGGGCCGGATACGAGCAGTACTTC
J gene: TRBJ1-4; V gene: TRBV4-3; D gene: TRBD1; clone size: .; CDR3 protein: CASSHTLTGDGDEKLFF; CDR3 DNA: TGCGCCAGCAGCCACACCCTGACAGGGGATGGGGATGAAAAACTGTTTTTT
J gene: TRBJ1-3; V gene: TRBV11-2; D gene: TRBD1; clone size: .; CDR3 protein: CASSGPGQGTGNTIYF; CDR3 DNA: TGTGCCAGCAGCGGTCCGGGACAGGGTACTGGAAACACCATATATTTT
J gene: TRBJ2-7; V gene: TRBV5-8; D gene: .; clone size: .; CDR3 protein: CASSGWTVSEQYF; CDR3 DNA: TGTGCCAGCAGCGGGTGGACAGTCTCCGAGCAGTACTTC